Sequencing of this T cell receptor (beta chain) was carried out in a study of OX40 agonist ivuxolimab in advanced cancers. Study information: Patients were under 90% male with ages roughly 20 to 90, mean roughly 64.

Only in-frame clones appear in the TCRdb table, and some are missing; sequencing was by immunoSEQ multiplex PCR. The sample records about 49,000 clones, 85% being singletons. In this sample, this clone turned up once. This CDR3 contains 14 residues. V lost 0 bases, J lost 6 bases, and 9 bases lay in between. CDR1 MGHRA and CDR2 YSYEKL come from the germline V gene. The clonotype was recovered from an adult with an advanced solid tumor such as melanoma, head and neck, liver or kidney cancer. This chain joins TRBV4-1 and TRBJ2-1; possibly TRBD2 for D (5 bases). The sample in question was CD4+ or CD8+ T cells sorted from blood, obtained in a trial of the OX40 agonist ivuxolimab. The CDR3 region has the DNA TGCGCCAGCAGCCAAGATCCTAGCTTCAATGAGCAGTTCTTC. Translated: CASSQDPSFNEQFF.